These 21 T cell receptor beta chains came from one sample sequenced in a study of T-cell reconstitution after alpha-beta-depleted transplantation in children. Construction of the TCRbeta library involved unique molecular identifiers. TCRdb re-analysed the PCR reads in MiXCR, keeping a single row per CDR3 protein. The table has some 75,000 distinct CDR3 sequences, 7.3% seen once. The sequences come from PBMCs from the stem cell graft donor, collected from the stem cell graft. The receptors were sampled from a human donor who donated a stem cell graft to a child with acute lymphoblastic leukemia.

This clonotype has just a few counts. The rearrangement joins TRBV9 to TRBJ2-5, with 7 bases that match TRBD2. The CDR3 spans 15 residues. The germline V gene encodes CDR1 SGDLS and CDR2 YYNGEE. The J segment lost 2 bases and the V segment lost 8 bases, leaving 12 bases of the junction unmatched. The CDR3 sequence is CASAAGGGSQETQYF. The DNA of the CDR3 is TGTGCCAGTGCCGCAGGCGGGGGATCGCAAGAGACCCAGTACTTC.

This clonotype was found many times. This chain joins TRBV27 and TRBJ2-1, with TRBD2 matching over 8 bases. The CDR3 extends over 15 amino acids. The V gene end was trimmed by 6 bases and the J gene end by 2 bases; junction bases not matched to a gene: 6. CDR1 and CDR2 (germline): MNHEY, SMNVEV (reference sequence). The CDR3 coding sequence is TGTGCCAGCAGGCCTACTAGCGGTCCCTACAATGAGCAGTTCTTC. Amino acid sequence: CASRPTSGPYNEQFF.

This clonotype showed up many times. The chain recombines TRBV12-3 or TRBV12-4 with TRBJ2-7; 7 bases fit TRBD1. CDR3 length equals 15 residues. J gave up 2 bases and V 7 bases, and 11 bases lay outside the gene matches. CDR3 sequence: CASILDRASTYEQYF. The CDR3 DNA is TGTGCCAGCATCCTTGACAGGGCCTCGACCTACGAGCAGTACTTC.

The chain carries TRBV19 and TRBJ2-7; D may be TRBD1 or TRBD2 (5 bases each). Trimming took 5 bases from V and 6 from J, leaving 17 bases between them. Germline V lookup: CDR1 LNHDA, CDR2 SQIVND (reference sequence). The length of the CDR3 is 14 residues. The CDR3 nucleotides read TGTGCCAGTAGTGAGGGCCTGGGGCACGGCGAGCAGTACTTC. Amino acid sequence: CASSEGLGHGEQYF.

V and J are TRBV12-5 and TRBJ1-1, with TRBD1 matching 8 bases. Germline V gene sequence: CDR1 LGHNT, CDR2 FRNRAP. Losses at the gene ends were 6 bases for V and 6 bases for J; bases not matched to a gene: 6. The CDR3 is 13 amino acids. In nucleotides, the CDR3 is TGTGCTAGTGGCCACGGACAGGGACCTGAAGCTTTCTTT. This gives the protein CASGHGQGPEAFF.

This clonotype was seen a few times. The chain links TRBV5-1 to TRBJ2-5, with D possibly TRBD2 on 6 matching bases. This CDR3 is 13 amino acids long. In germline, CDR1 is SGHRS, CDR2 YFSETQ. V shed 6 bases and J shed 5 bases, with 14 bases lying between them. Here the CDR3 DNA reads TGCGCCAGCACGTCCGGGAGCGAGGAGACCCAGTACTTC. Translation: CASTSGSEETQYF.

This clonotype was seen only a few times. The chain combines TRBV29-1 with TRBJ2-2; D call uncertain. V lost 4 bases to trimming and J lost 2 bases, with 8 bases between them. From germline, CDR1 is SQVTM and CDR2 ANQGSEA. The CDR3 loop spans 13 amino acids. The CDR3: CSVGRPNTGELFF. The CDR3 DNA reads as TGCAGCGTTGGCAGGCCTAACACCGGGGAGCTGTTTTTT.

This clonotype was observed many times. The chain links TRBV27 to TRBJ1-5; a weak D match, TRBD1 (6 bases). Germline V CDR1 and CDR2: MNHEY, SMNVEV (reference sequence). This CDR3 comprises 16 residues. Trimming cost V 4 bases and J 4 bases, with 17 bases left between them. The CDR3 nucleotides read TGTGCCAGCAGTTGGGACACCTGGCTGAGTAATCAGCCCCAGCATTTT. It encodes CASSWDTWLSNQPQHF.

This clonotype has a count of ten or more. The V gene is TRBV5-1, the J gene TRBJ1-2, with TRBD1 matching over 8 bases. From germline, CDR1 is SGHRS and CDR2 YFSETQ. The V segment lost 0 bases and the J segment 7 bases; nucleotides outside the gene matches: 8. The CDR3 is made up of 15 amino acids. This CDR3 is CASSLGAQGAAGYTF. Written as DNA, the CDR3 is TGCGCCAGCAGCTTGGGGGCGCAGGGGGCGGCTGGCTACACCTTC.

At least ten counts were recorded for this clonotype. The chain joins TRBV6-1 to TRBJ2-7; 10 nucleotides align to TRBD1. The CDR3 runs 15 residues. Germline V lookup: CDR1 MNHNS, CDR2 SASEGT. V lost 2 bases to trimming and J lost 6 bases; unmatched junction nucleotides: 7. CDR3 protein: CASSERTGGTGEQYF. The CDR3 DNA follows: TGTGCCAGCAGTGAACGGACAGGGGGGACGGGCGAGCAGTACTTC.

The chain joins TRBV7-3 to TRBJ2-2; 7 bases fit TRBD2. CDR1 is SGHTA, CDR2 FQGTGA, per germline. CDR3 length equals 15 residues. J was trimmed by 5 bases and V by 5 bases; bases with no gene match: 8. The DNA for the CDR3 is TGTGCCAGCAGCCCTCAAGGCGGGAGAACCGGGGAGCTGTTTTTT. It specifies CASSPQGGRTGELFF.

This clonotype has just a few counts. The chain uses TRBV27 and TRBJ2-7; D is unresolved. Trimming took 4 bases from V and 6 from J, leaving 7 bases between them. The CDR3 spans 11 residues. Germline V gene lookup returns CDR1 MNHEY and CDR2 SMNVEV (reference sequence). CDR3 residues: CASSCDREQYF. The CDR3 nucleotides are TGTGCCAGCAGTTGCGACCGCGAGCAGTACTTC.

This clonotype was counted at least ten times. This chain connects TRBV28 to TRBJ2-4; perhaps TRBD2 as D (6 bases). The CDR3 sequence is 13 residues long. Germline V lookup: CDR1 MDHEN, CDR2 SYDVKM. Trimming shortened V by 5 bases and J by 2 bases, and 7 bases separated the two germline ends. In nucleotides, the CDR3 is TGTGCCAGCAGTGGGACTTCCAAAAACATTCAGTACTTC. As protein: CASSGTSKNIQYF. The complete variable domain, with remaining parts taken from reference TRBV28 and TRBJ2-4, reads DVKVTQSSRYLVKRTGEKVFLECVQDMDHENMFWYRQDPGLGLRLIYFSYDVKMKEKGDIPEGYSVSREKKERFSLILESASTNQTSMYLCASSGTSKNIQYFGAGTRLSVL.

CDR3 bases: TGCGCCAGCAGCCAAGAAGGAGGGGCTGGAAACACCATATATTTT. It translates to CASSQEGGAGNTIYF. V usage is TRBV4-1 and J usage is TRBJ1-3; perhaps TRBD1 as D (5 bases). The CDR3 totals 15 residues. The germline gives CDR1 MGHRA, CDR2 YSYEKL. Trimming removed 0 bases from V and 2 bases from J, with 8 bases in between.

This clonotype has just a few counts. This chain joins TRBV10-3 and TRBJ1-5, with 7 bases lining up with TRBD1. Trimming at V came to 6 bases and at J to 1 base, leaving 6 bases not matched to a gene. This CDR3 is built from 15 residues. The germline CDR1 and CDR2 sequences are ENHRY and SYGVKD. The CDR3 DNA reads TGTGCCATCAGCCAACAGGGGACGAGCAATCAGCCCCAGCATTTT. Translating it yields CAISQQGTSNQPQHF.

The chain combines TRBV3-1 with TRBJ2-7; D is possibly TRBD1 (6 bases). With 4 bases removed from V and 0 bases from J, the gap between germline ends came to 10 bases. The CDR3 runs to 14 residues. Germline V gives CDR1 LGHDT, CDR2 YNNKEL (reference sequence). Written as DNA, the CDR3 is TGTGCCAGCAGCCCAGGGGACCTCTCCTACGAGCAGTACTTC. This codes for CASSPGDLSYEQYF.

Only a few counts were recorded for this clonotype. The rearrangement joins TRBV7-2 to TRBJ2-6, with TRBD2 identical over 8 bases. The germline gives CDR1 SGHTA, CDR2 FQGNSA. V lost 5 bases to trimming and J lost 0 bases; unmatched junction nucleotides: 3. The length of the CDR3 is 16 residues. The CDR3, as DNA: TGTGCCAGCAGCCTCGGGGGGGGCTCTGGGGCCAACGTCCTGACTTTC. This codes for CASSLGGGSGANVLTF.

This clonotype turned up a few times. V is TRBV28 and J is TRBJ2-2; D is unresolved. CDR1 is MDHEN, CDR2 SYDVKM, per germline. The CDR3 contains 15 residues. V was clipped by 5 bases and J by 9 bases, with 19 bases between them. This chain's CDR3 is CASSPDPPYRRELFF. The DNA for the CDR3 is TGTGCCAGCAGTCCGGACCCACCCTACCGCCGGGAGCTGTTTTTT.

Many counts were recorded for this clonotype. This chain links TRBV6-5 with TRBJ1-1; no reliable D call. In germline, CDR1 is MNHEY, CDR2 SVGAGI. With 7 bases removed from V and 0 bases from J, the gap between germline ends came to 9 bases. This CDR3 has 13 residues. The CDR3 region is CASKRSMNTEAFF. The CDR3 nucleotides read TGTGCCAGCAAGAGGTCCATGAACACTGAAGCTTTCTTT.

This clonotype showed up many times. The chain combines TRBV6-1 with TRBJ2-7, with D tentatively TRBD2 (5 bases). V lost 6 bases and J lost 6, with 18 bases in between. This CDR3 region has 14 residues. In germline, CDR1 is MNHNS, CDR2 SASEGT. In DNA form, the CDR3 reads TGTGCCAGCAGACCTGGACGGGGAATAGCCGAGCAGTACTTC. Its translation: CASRPGRGIAEQYF.

This clonotype was seen many times. The V and J genes are TRBV7-8 and TRBJ2-1, with a possible D match to TRBD2 (7 bases). CDR1 is SGHVS, CDR2 FQNEAQ, per germline. V shed 8 bases and J shed 9 bases, with 14 bases lying between them. CDR3 size: 12 residues. CDR3 DNA: TGTGCCAGCGCGAAGGGGGGGCCTGAGCAGTTCTTC. This codes for CASAKGGPEQFF.